This entry lists 21 T cell receptor beta chains sequenced from one sample in a study of graft-versus-host responses after intestinal transplantation. The assay was immunoSEQ multiplex PCR, and TCRdb's table has in-frame clones only and misses some. The sample consists of 5,500 to 8,500 clones, roughly 24% of them appearing once. This sample comprised alloreactive CD4+ T cells from a mixed lymphocyte reaction culture, obtained before intestinal transplant. This sample's subset: CFSE-low proliferating T cells sorted from approximately 6-day pre-transplant mixed lymphocyte reaction (GvH or HvG direction). These receptors all stem from a human patient who received an intestinal transplant.

The rearrangement links TRBV9 to TRBJ1-2; D unclear. V was pared by 4 bases and J by 0 bases, with 10 bases between. The germline CDR1 and CDR2 sequences are SGDLS and YYNGEE. CDR3 length: 14 residues. The CDR3 nucleotides are TGTGCCAGCAGCCCTCGTTTGGCTAACTATGGCTACACCTTC. It translates to CASSPRLANYGYTF.

The chain links TRBV2 to TRBJ1-2, with D unclear. The CDR3 consists of 14 residues. Germline loops: CDR1 SNHLY, CDR2 FYNNEI. Trimming cost V 7 bases and J 8 bases, with 20 bases left between them. This CDR3 is CASKGDVGEKGYTF. DNA of the CDR3: TGTGCCAGCAAGGGAGATGTCGGGGAAAAGGGCTACACCTTC.

This clone is termed medium-sized (0.01 to 0.1%). This rearrangement joins TRBV7-9 to TRBJ1-4; 7 bases map to TRBD1. The CDR3 consists of 15 residues. V was pared by 2 bases and J by 5 bases, with 5 bases of the junction left unmatched. Germline lookup yields CDR1 SEHNR and CDR2 FQNEAQ (reference sequence). The CDR3 nucleotides are TGTGCCAGCAGCTTACAGGGACAGCCGAATGAAAAACTGTTTTTT. Residues: CASSLQGQPNEKLFF.

The rearrangement joins TRBV25-1 to TRBJ2-2, with D perhaps matching TRBD1 or TRBD2 (5 bases each). This CDR3 region has 14 residues. V lost 5 bases and J lost 9, with 16 bases in between. The germline V gene has CDR1 MGHDK and CDR2 SYGVNS. CDR3: CASSLLKWDRELFF. In nucleotides, the CDR3 is TGTGCCAGCAGTCTTCTTAAATGGGACCGGGAGCTGTTTTTT.

V usage is TRBV5-1 and J usage is TRBJ2-5; the D gene could be TRBD1 or TRBD2 (5 bases each). CDR1 and CDR2 from the germline V gene are SGHRS and YFSETQ. The V end was cut by 0 bases, the J end by 11 bases, with 17 bases between. CDR3 size: 14 residues. The CDR3 loop is CASSLVGVIGAQYF. The CDR3, as DNA: TGCGCCAGCAGCTTGGTTGGGGTCATCGGGGCGCAGTACTTC.

The chain uses TRBV18 and TRBJ2-2; TRBD2 aligns across 10 bases. The CDR3 totals 16 residues. V shed 5 bases and J 2 bases; nucleotides not matched to a gene: 5. Germline CDR1 is KGHSH and CDR2 is LQKENI. CDR3 sequence: CASSSGLAINTGELFF. CDR3 sequence (DNA): TGTGCCAGCTCATCGGGACTAGCGATTAACACCGGGGAGCTGTTTTTT.

This clone was observed a few times. This sequence joins TRBV10-3 and TRBJ2-7; 9 bases map to TRBD2. Germline loops: CDR1 ENHRY, CDR2 SYGVKD. Trimming at V came to 4 bases and at J to 5 bases, leaving 3 bases not matched to a gene. The CDR3 contains 13 residues. The CDR3 DNA follows: TGTGCCATCAGTGGTCTAGCGGGAAACGAGCAGTACTTC. This encodes CAISGLAGNEQYF.

The chain is built from TRBV7-3 and TRBJ2-2, with 7 nucleotides matching TRBD2. In germline, CDR1 is SGHTA, CDR2 FQGTGA. The CDR3 consists of 17 residues. V trimming: 5 bases; J trimming: 5 bases; junction bases outside the gene matches: 14. CDR3 DNA sequence: TGTGCCAGCAGCCCCTTACGCGGGAGAGGAGGAACCGGGGAGCTGTTTTTT. The encoded protein is CASSPLRGRGGTGELFF.

In its sample, this clone was seen a few times. The chain recombines TRBV2 with TRBJ2-5, with TRBD1 as a possible D gene (5 bases). V dropped 3 bases and J dropped 1 base, with 9 bases sitting between them. CDR1 is SNHLY and CDR2 is FYNNEI in the germline V gene. The CDR3 extends over 14 amino acids. The CDR3 sequence is CASSDGRAQETQYF. In nucleotides, the CDR3 is TGTGCCAGCAGTGATGGCAGGGCCCAAGAGACCCAGTACTTC.

The chain links TRBV2 to TRBJ1-5; D not resolved. There are 15 residues in the CDR3. Germline loops: CDR1 SNHLY, CDR2 FYNNEI. Trimming shortened V by 3 bases and J by 4 bases, and 13 bases separated the two germline ends. CDR3 sequence reads: CASSEFSAANQPQHF. The CDR3 nucleotides read TGTGCCAGCAGTGAGTTCTCGGCAGCGAATCAGCCCCAGCATTTT.

This clone was recorded a few times. The chain links TRBV30 to TRBJ2-1; 16 bases are shared with TRBD2. There are 21 residues in the CDR3. The J segment lost 0 bases and the V segment lost 3 bases, leaving 14 bases of the junction unmatched. The V gene's germline CDR1 is GTSNPN and CDR2 SVGIG (reference sequence). The CDR3 sequence: CAWSKIPGLAGGPSSYNEQFF. The DNA for the CDR3 is TGTGCCTGGAGCAAAATACCGGGACTAGCGGGAGGGCCGAGCTCCTACAATGAGCAGTTCTTC.

V usage is TRBV7-8 and J usage is TRBJ2-7; D is uncertain. Germline lookup yields CDR1 SGHVS and CDR2 FQNEAQ. V gave up 3 bases and J gave up 3 bases, with 9 bases separating them. CDR3 length: 13 amino acids. As DNA, the CDR3 is TGTGCCAGCAGCTTTTCACACGGCTACGAGCAGTACTTC. Protein sequence: CASSFSHGYEQYF.

The rearrangement links TRBV6-5 to TRBJ2-1, with D possibly being TRBD2 (5 bases). This CDR3 is built from 12 residues. Germline V lookup: CDR1 MNHEY, CDR2 SVGAGI. V dropped 2 bases and J dropped 7 bases, with 6 bases sitting between them. The CDR3, as DNA: TGTGCCAGCAGTTACACTAGGAATGAGCAGTTCTTC. The encoded protein is CASSYTRNEQFF.

This clone occurred a few times. V usage is TRBV19 and J usage is TRBJ2-5; 9 nucleotides match TRBD1. Germline V gene sequence: CDR1 LNHDA, CDR2 SQIVND (reference sequence). V gave up 5 bases and J gave up 4 bases; unmatched junction bases: 8. The CDR3 has 15 residues. CDR3 residues: CASSPIAQGAETQYF. CDR3 DNA: TGTGCCAGTAGTCCGATTGCACAGGGGGCAGAGACCCAGTACTTC. Full variable domain (remainder filled in from reference TRBV19 and TRBJ2-5): DGGITQSPKYLFRKEGQNVTLSCEQNLNHDAMYWYRQDPGQGLRLIYYSQIVNDFQKGDIAEGYSVSREKKESFPLTVTSAQKNPTAFYLCASSPIAQGAETQYFGPGTRLLVL.

This chain joins TRBV21-1 and TRBJ2-1; TRBD2, the table's D call, lacks a check against the DNA. TRBV21-1 is classified as a pseudogene. This CDR3 has 19 residues. CDR3 DNA sequence: TGTGCCAGGGGAGGCCGACTAGCAAAAAAACCCAGCTCCTACAATGAGCAGTTCTTC. Translation gives CARGGRLAKKPSSYNEQFF.

This sequence joins TRBV6-6 and TRBJ2-1; D not resolved. The CDR3 sequence is 13 residues long. Germline CDR1 is MNHNY and CDR2 is SVGAGI (reference sequence). The V gene lost 6 bases and the J gene lost 2 bases, with 8 bases spanning the gap. The CDR3 DNA reads TGTGCCAGCAGACCTCAAACCTACAATGAGCAGTTCTTC. This encodes CASRPQTYNEQFF.

The chain's CDR3 is CASGSGGGTGEQFF. The CDR3 region has the DNA TGTGCTAGTGGTTCCGGGGGGGGCACGGGTGAGCAGTTCTTC. The V call is TRBV12-5, the J call TRBJ2-1; 8 positions match TRBD2. Trimming at V came to 4 bases and at J to 9 bases, leaving 8 bases not matched to a gene. There are 14 residues in the CDR3. CDR1 is LGHNT, CDR2 FRNRAP, per germline.

This clone appeared a few times. This chain links TRBV6-5 with TRBJ1-2, with D possibly being TRBD1 (6 bases). The CDR3 has 14 amino acids. Germline assignment: CDR1 MNHEY and CDR2 SVGAGI. V dropped 8 bases and J dropped 8 bases, with 21 bases sitting between them. In DNA, the CDR3 is TGTGCCAGCCATTTCGTGAGGGGGATGGGAGGCTACACCTTC. Translated, it gives CASHFVRGMGGYTF.

This clone has just a few counts. The chain uses TRBV6-1 and TRBJ2-4; weak D call: TRBD2 (5 bases). Trimming removed 5 bases from V and 7 bases from J, with 15 bases in between. The CDR3 covers 14 residues. CDR1 is MNHNS, CDR2 SASEGT, per germline. In nucleotides, the CDR3 is TGTGCCAGCAGTTCACTAGGGAGAGGTAACATTCAGTACTTC. The encoded protein is CASSSLGRGNIQYF.

Details on this clone: A junction boundary mismatches the germline segment, possibly from a read error. The chain couples TRBV7-7 to TRBJ1-1; 7 bases line up with TRBD1. Germline V gene sequence: CDR1 SSHAT, CDR2 FNYEAQ (reference sequence). This CDR3 has 15 residues. CDR3 residues: CASSPTTGDNTEAFF. The CDR3 DNA reads as TGTGCTAGCAGCCCAACTACAGGGGATAACACTGAAGCTTTCTTT.

This clone was counted only a few times. The chain recombines TRBV19 with TRBJ2-7, with 7 bases that match TRBD1. CDR1 is LNHDA, CDR2 SQIVND, per germline (reference sequence). This CDR3 is 14 amino acids long. The V gene end was trimmed by 3 bases and the J gene end by 5 bases; junction bases not matched to a gene: 7. The CDR3 sequence: CASSIGDRVDEQYF. The CDR3 DNA reads as TGTGCCAGTAGTATCGGAGACAGGGTCGACGAGCAGTACTTC.